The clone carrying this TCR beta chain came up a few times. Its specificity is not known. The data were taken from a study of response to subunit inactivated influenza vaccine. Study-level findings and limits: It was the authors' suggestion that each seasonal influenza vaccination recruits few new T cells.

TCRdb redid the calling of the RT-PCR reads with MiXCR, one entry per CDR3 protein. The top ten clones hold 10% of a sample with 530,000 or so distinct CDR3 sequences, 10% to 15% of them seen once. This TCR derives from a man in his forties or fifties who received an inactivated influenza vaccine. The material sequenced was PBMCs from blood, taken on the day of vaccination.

CDR3 protein: CASSPRDNQPQHF. In DNA form, the CDR3 reads TGTGCCAGCAGTCCAAGGGACAATCAGCCCCAGCATTTT. The chain is built from TRBV25-1 and TRBJ1-5; D remains ambiguous. The germline CDR1 and CDR2 sequences are MGHDK and SYGVNS. This CDR3 comprises 13 residues. Between the trimmed V and J ends, which lost 5 bases and 3 bases, there was a span of 8 bases. Using reference TRBV25-1 and TRBJ1-5 for the parts outside the CDR3, the full variable domain is EADIYQTPRYLVIGTGKKITLECSQTMGHDKMYWYQQDPGMELHLIHYSYGVNSTEKGDLSSESTVSRIRTEHFPLTLESARPSHTSQYLCASSPRDNQPQHFGDGTRLSIL.